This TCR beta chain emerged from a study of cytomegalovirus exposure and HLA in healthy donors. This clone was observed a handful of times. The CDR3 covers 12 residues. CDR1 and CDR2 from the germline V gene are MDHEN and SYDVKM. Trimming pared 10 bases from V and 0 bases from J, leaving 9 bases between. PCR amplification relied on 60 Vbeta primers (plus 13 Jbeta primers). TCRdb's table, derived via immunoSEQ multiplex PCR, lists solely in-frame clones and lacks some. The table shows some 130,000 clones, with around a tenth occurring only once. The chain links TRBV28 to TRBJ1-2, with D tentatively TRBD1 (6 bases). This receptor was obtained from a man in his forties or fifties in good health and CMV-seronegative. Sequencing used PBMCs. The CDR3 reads CATGTPNYGYTF. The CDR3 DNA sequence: TGTGCCACCGGGACACCTAACTATGGCTACACCTTC.